The 31 T cell receptor beta chains below come from one sample, sequenced in a study of sequential checkpoint blockade in melanoma. The table came from immunoSEQ multiplex PCR; TCRdb's copy has only in-frame clones and leaves some out. Of around 18,000 clones listed, 55% to 75% are singletons. Treatment given: randomized to nivolumab then ipilimumab (arm A) or the reverse (arm B). The specimen was CD8+ T cells sorted from blood (inferred from file names), collected from a patient given nivolumab and ipilimumab in sequence. All receptors come from a human donor with melanoma.

The chain employs TRBV5-5 and TRBJ2-7, with TRBD1 as a possible D gene (5 bases). The V end lost 1 base, the J end lost 7 bases, and 9 bases lay between the germline ends. The germline gives CDR1 SGHKS, CDR2 YYEKEE (reference sequence). The CDR3 has 12 amino acids. The CDR3 nucleotides read TGTGCCAGCAGCTTGCCTCACAGGGAGCAGTACTTC. It yields the protein CASSLPHREQYF.

Only a few counts were recorded for this clone. The chain is built from TRBV7-2 and TRBJ2-7, with 8 bases aligning to TRBD2. With 1 base clipped from V and 2 bases from J, the junction kept 7 bases outside the gene matches. Germline CDR1 SGHTA, CDR2 FQGNSA. The CDR3 covers 16 residues. CDR3 in amino acids: CASSLVGGRTPYEQYF. The CDR3 DNA follows: TGTGCCAGCAGCTTAGTTGGCGGGAGGACCCCCTACGAGCAGTACTTC.

The rearrangement links TRBV28 to TRBJ2-7, with 9 bases matching TRBD1. Germline-derived CDR1 and CDR2 are MDHEN and SYDVKM. The CDR3 spans 17 residues. The V and J ends lost 3 bases and 5 bases, in that order; junction bases with no gene match: 14. CDR3 DNA: TGTGCCAGCAGTTTTCCCCCGGGACAGGGAGCCAGGCACGAGCAGTACTTC. As protein: CASSFPPGQGARHEQYF.

Written as DNA, the CDR3 is TGTGCCAGCAGCTCGAACCCGGGACAGGGAAGTTACGAGCAGTACTTC. This codes for CASSSNPGQGSYEQYF. The chain joins TRBV7-9 to TRBJ2-7; TRBD1 matches at 9 bases. CDR3 size: 16 residues. In germline, CDR1 is SEHNR, CDR2 FQNEAQ (reference sequence). V lost 4 bases and J lost 4; bases outside the gene matches: 11. Full variable domain (missing parts from reference TRBV7-9 and TRBJ2-7): DTGVSQNPRHKITKRGQNVTFRCDPISEHNRLYWYRQTLGQGPEFLTYFQNEAQLEKSRLLSDRFSAERPKGSFSTLEIQRTEQGDSAMYLCASSSNPGQGSYEQYFGPGTRLTVT.

The genes are TRBV18 and TRBJ1-5, with 8 bases identical to TRBD1. The trim removed 4 bases at V and 6 bases at J, leaving 8 bases unmatched. The germline CDR1 and CDR2 sequences are KGHSH and LQKENI. The length of the CDR3 is 15 residues. The CDR3 spells CASSQEDRDGQPQHF. CDR3 nucleotides: TGTGCCAGCTCACAAGAGGACAGGGACGGTCAGCCCCAGCATTTT.

The V gene is TRBV28, the J gene TRBJ2-1, with 8 bases lining up with TRBD2. The V gene end was trimmed by 5 bases and the J gene end by 8 bases; junction bases not matched to a gene: 14. The CDR3 length is 16 residues. Per the germline V gene, CDR1 is MDHEN and CDR2 is SYDVKM. CDR3 sequence (DNA): TGTGCCAGCAGTGTAGGGGGGACTAGGGGGTCGGATGAGCAGTTCTTC. Its translation: CASSVGGTRGSDEQFF.

A single count supports this clone. This CDR3 reads CASLSTEGASEQYF. CDR3 DNA sequence: TGTGCCAGCCTCTCCACGGAGGGGGCCAGCGAGCAGTACTTC. The genes are TRBV5-6 and TRBJ2-7, with a weak D call TRBD1 (7 bases). The V and J ends lost 7 bases and 6 bases respectively, with 20 bases between them. Germline loops: CDR1 SGHDT, CDR2 YYEEEE. The CDR3 spans 14 residues.

The rearrangement uses TRBV2 and TRBJ1-2; D gene uncertain. The V gene's germline CDR1 is SNHLY and CDR2 FYNNEI. This CDR3 has 15 residues. Trimming cost V 7 bases and J 4 bases, with 19 bases left between them. The CDR3 coding sequence is TGTGCCAGCATACCGTGGGCCGGGATGGTCTATGGCTACACCTTC. This sequence encodes CASIPWAGMVYGYTF.

The chain uses TRBV10-2 and TRBJ1-1, with D possibly matching TRBD1 (6 bases). Trimming cost V 3 bases and J 5 bases, with 19 bases left between them. CDR1 and CDR2 from the germline V gene are WSHSY and SAAADI. The CDR3 length is 16 residues. CDR3 DNA sequence: TGCGCCAGCAGTGACCCAGGGGTGCTTTTGAGTACTGAAGCTTTCTTT. Protein product: CASSDPGVLLSTEAFF.

This sequence joins TRBV10-3 and TRBJ2-7; 7 nucleotides align to TRBD2. Germline CDR1 and CDR2: ENHRY and SYGVKD. This CDR3 contains 14 residues. After removal of 3 bases from V and 5 bases from J, the junction contained 7 bases not matched to a gene. The CDR3 region has the DNA TGTGCCATCAGTGACCCCGCGGGGGAGGACGAGCAGTACTTC. Translated, it gives CAISDPAGEDEQYF.

V gene TRBV18 combines with J gene TRBJ2-3; 7 bases line up with TRBD2. V shed 2 bases, J shed 8 bases, and the junction held 7 bases outside the gene matches. The CDR3 has 14 amino acids. The V gene's germline CDR1 is KGHSH and CDR2 LQKENI. CDR3 nucleotide sequence: TGTGCCAGCTCACCATCGGGCGGGAGTGCTACGCAGTATTTT. Translated, it gives CASSPSGGSATQYF. The full variable domain, completed using reference TRBV18 and TRBJ2-3, is NAGVMQNPRHLVRRRGQEARLRCSPMKGHSHVYWYRQLPEEGLKFMVYLQKENIIDESGMPKERFSAEFPKEGPSILRIQQVVRGDSAAYFCASSPSGGSATQYFGPGTRLTVL.

The CDR3 region has the DNA TGTGCCAGCAGCGGCCGGGACAGGGCCCACCGGAATGAAAAACTGTTTTTT. This translates into CASSGRDRAHRNEKLFF. This sequence joins TRBV7-3 and TRBJ1-4; 9 bases match TRBD1. Germline V lookup: CDR1 SGHTA, CDR2 FQGTGA. The length of the CDR3 is 17 residues. After removal of 5 bases from V and 5 bases from J, the junction contained 12 bases not matched to a gene.

The chain is built from TRBV28 and TRBJ2-7; D may be TRBD1 (5 bases). The CDR3 sequence is 16 residues long. V lost 5 bases and J 2 bases, leaving 19 bases between the germline ends. CDR1 is MDHEN, CDR2 SYDVKM, per germline. CDR3 nucleotides: TGTGCCAGCAGTCCCGCCCCAACCGACAGTCCCTACGAGCAGTACTTC. Its translation: CASSPAPTDSPYEQYF.

The chain uses TRBV2 and TRBJ2-1; D is possibly TRBD2 (7 bases). The CDR3 is made up of 13 amino acids. CDR1 is SNHLY, CDR2 FYNNEI, per germline. V was clipped by 7 bases and J by 10 bases, with 17 bases between them. For the CDR3, the DNA is TGTGCCAGCATAGTTGGGGGGGCAGGCGAGCAGTTCTTC. Protein sequence: CASIVGGAGEQFF. The variable domain in full, completed from reference TRBV2 and TRBJ2-1, reads EPEVTQTPSHQVTQMGQEVILRCVPISNHLYFYWYRQILGQKVEFLVSFYNNEISEKSEIFDDQFSVERPDGSNFTLKIRSTKLEDSAMYFCASIVGGAGEQFFGPGTRLTVL.

Relative to its sample, this clone is large. The J gene is TRBJ2-1, the V gene TRBV4-1; D is unresolved. The CDR3 has 15 residues. Germline CDR1 MGHRA, CDR2 YSYEKL. The germline V and J ends were trimmed by 7 bases and 2 bases, with 15 bases remaining between them. The CDR3 sequence is CASKVEASTYNEQFF. In DNA form, the CDR3 reads TGCGCCAGCAAGGTAGAAGCGTCTACCTACAATGAGCAGTTCTTC.

V and J are TRBV6-6 and TRBJ2-7; the D gene is possibly TRBD2 (6 bases). The CDR3 runs 13 residues. Germline CDR1 and CDR2: MNHNY and SVGAGI (reference sequence). Trimming left V 6 bases short and J 0 bases short, with 9 bases between. CDR3 residues: CASRPGGSYEQYF. The CDR3 DNA reads as TGTGCCAGCAGGCCCGGGGGCTCCTACGAGCAGTACTTC.

The sample holds a few counts of this clone. The chain has TRBV7-2 and TRBJ2-4; 9 bases line up with TRBD2. The germline V gene encodes CDR1 SGHTA and CDR2 FQGNSA. V gave up 5 bases and J gave up 5 bases; unmatched junction bases: 10. The CDR3 has 16 residues. The CDR3, as DNA: TGTGCCAGCAGCCGACCCTTTAGCGGGGGAGAAAACATTCAGTACTTC. This sequence encodes CASSRPFSGGENIQYF.

This clone has only a few counts. The CDR3, as DNA: TGTGCCAGCAGCTCCGGACTAGCGGGAGGGGATACGCAGTATTTT. This sequence encodes CASSSGLAGGDTQYF. The chain employs TRBV11-3 and TRBJ2-3, with 15 positions matching TRBD2. The V and J ends lost 4 bases and 6 bases, in that order; junction bases with no gene match: 2. The V gene's germline CDR1 is SGHNT and CDR2 YENEEA. The CDR3 is 15 residues long.

The V gene is TRBV29-1, the J gene TRBJ2-7; 7 nucleotides match TRBD2. The CDR3 contains 12 residues. The V segment lost 5 bases and the J segment 6 bases; nucleotides outside the gene matches: 7. CDR1 and CDR2 from the germline V gene are SQVTM and ANQGSEA. In DNA, the CDR3 is TGCAGCGTTTTAAGCGGGAAGTTCGAGCAGTACTTC. It encodes CSVLSGKFEQYF.

This chain connects TRBV19 to TRBJ1-1; no definite D call. This CDR3 region has 11 residues. Trimming stripped 8 bases from V and 6 bases from J, with 10 bases between. CDR1 is LNHDA and CDR2 is SQIVND in the germline V gene (reference sequence). Written as DNA, the CDR3 is TGTGCCAGTTCAGGATTCGCTGAAGCTTTCTTT. The encoded protein is CASSGFAEAFF. The variable domain in full, with the rest retrieved from reference TRBV19 and TRBJ1-1, is DGGITQSPKYLFRKEGQNVTLSCEQNLNHDAMYWYRQDPGQGLRLIYYSQIVNDFQKGDIAEGYSVSREKKESFPLTVTSAQKNPTAFYLCASSGFAEAFFGQGTRLTVV.

With regard to this clone: Other nucleotide sequences from this sample produce the same CDR3. The V gene is TRBV9, the J gene TRBJ2-7; 8 bases match TRBD1. CDR3 length: 13 amino acids. The germline CDR1 and CDR2 sequences are SGDLS and YYNGEE. Losses at the gene ends were 3 bases for V and 6 bases for J; bases not matched to a gene: 5. CDR3 sequence (DNA): TGTGCCAGCAGCGAGACAGGGGTCGGCGAGCAGTACTTC. It translates to CASSETGVGEQYF.

This clone has more than one count but fewer than ten. The CDR3 sequence is CASRNEWSGEQETQYF. The CDR3 DNA reads as TGTGCCAGCAGAAATGAGTGGTCAGGGGAACAAGAGACCCAGTACTTC. The chain links TRBV27 to TRBJ2-5; a weak D match, TRBD1 (6 bases). Trimming took off 6 bases at V and 2 bases at J, with 19 bases between the two ends. CDR1 MNHEY and CDR2 SMNVEV come from the germline V gene (reference sequence). This CDR3 comprises 16 residues.

This clone was recorded a few times. V is TRBV2 and J is TRBJ2-1; 9 nucleotides align to TRBD2. V dropped 6 bases and J dropped 7; count of bases not matched to a gene: 7. Germline V gene lookup returns CDR1 SNHLY and CDR2 FYNNEI. This CDR3 has 14 residues. The CDR3 here is CASRIAGARNEQFF. CDR3 sequence (DNA): TGTGCCAGCAGAATAGCGGGGGCCAGGAATGAGCAGTTCTTC.

This chain links TRBV29-1 with TRBJ2-5; no firm D call. CDR1 is SQVTM, CDR2 ANQGSEA, per germline. This CDR3 contains 16 residues. Trimming removed 0 bases at V and 2 bases at J, with 16 bases between. For the CDR3, the DNA is TGCAGCGTTGAAGATAGCTCTTCGGCGGAACAAGAGACCCAGTACTTC. It is translated as CSVEDSSSAEQETQYF. Full variable domain (remainder filled in from reference TRBV29-1 and TRBJ2-5): SAVISQKPSRDICQRGTSLTIQCQVDSQVTMMFWYRQQPGQSLTLIATANQGSEATYESGFVIDKFPISRPNLTFSTLTVSNMSPEDSSIYLCSVEDSSSAEQETQYFGPGTRLLVL.

The chain recombines TRBV27 with TRBJ2-7, with TRBD2 matching 8 bases. From germline, CDR1 is MNHEY and CDR2 SMNVEV (reference sequence). Trimming cost V 4 bases and J 1 base; bases outside gene matches: 9. The CDR3 extends over 16 amino acids. The DNA of the CDR3 is TGTGCCAGCAGTTATACCACTAGCGGTTTTTCCTACGAGCAGTACTTC. This encodes CASSYTTSGFSYEQYF.

This clone was observed once. This chain links TRBV6-5 with TRBJ1-2; 7 bases fit TRBD1. J gave up 8 bases and V 5 bases, and 14 bases lay outside the gene matches. The CDR3 is 15 residues long. CDR1 and CDR2 (germline): MNHEY, SVGAGI. The CDR3 DNA reads TGTGCCAGCAGTACACCTGACAGGGCGGGTGGGGGCTACACCTTC. Translated: CASSTPDRAGGGYTF.

V is TRBV9 and J is TRBJ1-3; 9 bases are a match to TRBD1. The germline V gene has CDR1 SGDLS and CDR2 YYNGEE. CDR3 length equals 16 residues. With 3 bases clipped from V and 3 bases from J, the junction kept 7 bases outside the gene matches. The CDR3 reads CASSASDRGIGNTIYF. In DNA, the CDR3 is TGTGCCAGCAGCGCTTCTGACAGGGGGATTGGAAACACCATATATTTT.

The chain joins TRBV9 to TRBJ2-3, with 11 bases lining up with TRBD2. The CDR3 has 16 amino acids. Germline CDR1 and CDR2: SGDLS and YYNGEE. The V segment lost 3 bases and the J segment 3 bases; nucleotides outside the gene matches: 6. The DNA of the CDR3 is TGTGCCAGCAGCGCCTTAGCGGGAGGGCCAACAGATACGCAGTATTTT. This translates into CASSALAGGPTDTQYF.

This sequence joins TRBV7-9 and TRBJ2-7; the match to TRBD1 covers 9 bases. V shed 6 bases, J shed 7 bases, and the junction held 13 bases outside the gene matches. This CDR3 contains 15 residues. Germline values: CDR1 SEHNR, CDR2 FQNEAQ (reference sequence). CDR3 DNA: TGTGCCAGCAGTCGTCCGGGACAGGGTGTGTGGGAGCAGTACTTC. Translated, it gives CASSRPGQGVWEQYF.

The chain links TRBV4-1 to TRBJ2-1; D ambiguous. Trimming cost V 0 bases and J 9 bases, with 9 bases left between them. This CDR3 contains 13 residues. Germline V gene data show CDR1 as MGHRA and CDR2 as YSYEKL. DNA for the CDR3: TGCGCCAGCAGCCAAGACGCGTTCCCTGAGCAGTTCTTC. Protein sequence: CASSQDAFPEQFF.

V gene TRBV9 combines with J gene TRBJ1-1; possibly TRBD1 for D (6 bases). Germline assignment: CDR1 SGDLS and CDR2 YYNGEE. This CDR3 comprises 15 residues. Deletions cut 4 bases from V and 5 bases from J, with 18 bases between. The CDR3 region is CASSTHDAGATEAFF. Here the CDR3 DNA reads TGTGCCAGCAGCACACACGACGCAGGGGCTACTGAAGCTTTCTTT.